This T cell receptor beta chain was profiled in a study of CD8 T cells in ankylosing spondylitis. Regarding the study as a whole: Some motif variants had been reported before (in reactive arthritis synovial fluid and blood). A TCR beta motif made of about 8 highly homologous variants seemed typical of ankylosing spondylitis blood.

Each TCR beta library was made by quantitative 5'-RACE that incorporated molecular barcodes. TCRdb reanalysed the 5' RACE reads using MiXCR and keeps one entry per CDR3 protein. The table shows approximately 540,000 distinct CDR3 sequences, with 12% occurring only once. This clonotype has at least ten counts. Its antigen remains unidentified. V lost 5 bases to trimming and J lost 3 bases, with 14 bases between them. CDR3 size: 14 residues. CDR1 SGHTA and CDR2 FQGNSA come from the germline V gene. The sequence was collected from a male donor with ankylosing spondylitis. This chain connects TRBV7-2 to TRBJ2-7; D perhaps matches TRBD1 (6 bases). The sample comprised blood, either unsorted or a sorted T cell fraction (not recorded which). The CDR3 bases are TGTGCCAGCAGCCCGCGGACAGAAAGCTACGAGCAGTACTTC. Its translation is CASSPRTESYEQYF.